These 17 T cell receptor beta chains originate from one sample sequenced in a study of a mutant IDH1 vaccine in newly diagnosed glioma. Antigen specificity for these receptors is unknown. The assay was immunoSEQ multiplex PCR, and TCRdb's table has in-frame clones only and misses some. The data contain 32,000 or so clones, 87% of them singletons. Indicated time point: week 5, during vaccination. With topical imiquimod, each dose of the vaccine consisted of 300 ug of mutant IDH1 20-mer peptide. Specimen: peripheral blood mononuclear cells (PBMCs), collected from a glioma patient whose treatment included an IDH1 peptide vaccine. These receptor sequences come from a woman aged 35 to 49 with glioma. Some clones in this sample may be carry-over from other donors' samples.

The chain carries TRBV18 and TRBJ2-2; either TRBD1 or TRBD2 may fit D (5 bases each). CDR3 length: 14 amino acids. V lost 7 bases and J lost 5, with 14 bases in between. Looked up from germline, CDR1 is KGHSH and CDR2 is LQKENI. Written as DNA, the CDR3 is TGTGCCAGCTGGATCGGGGCCACAACCGGGGAGCTGTTTTTT. It encodes CASWIGATTGELFF.

This clone has only a few counts. V and J are TRBV7-9 and TRBJ1-4; no clear D gene. Germline V gives CDR1 SEHNR, CDR2 FQNEAQ (reference sequence). CDR3 length equals 11 residues. V shed 6 bases and J shed 5 bases, with 4 bases lying between them. CDR3 in amino acids: CASSFNEKLFF. CDR3 DNA: TGTGCCAGCAGTTTCAATGAAAAACTGTTTTTT.

This clone came up once. This chain connects TRBV19 to TRBJ2-1; TRBD1 might be the D (6 bases). The germline CDR1 and CDR2 sequences are LNHDA and SQIVND (reference sequence). The V and J ends lost 5 bases and 5 bases respectively, with 19 bases between them. The CDR3 runs to 16 residues. This CDR3 is CASSPLTGNMNNEQFF. The CDR3 DNA is TGTGCCAGTAGTCCTCTAACAGGGAACATGAACAATGAGCAGTTCTTC. Full variable domain (outside the CDR3, taken from reference TRBV19 and TRBJ2-1): DGGITQSPKYLFRKEGQNVTLSCEQNLNHDAMYWYRQDPGQGLRLIYYSQIVNDFQKGDIAEGYSVSREKKESFPLTVTSAQKNPTAFYLCASSPLTGNMNNEQFFGPGTRLTVL.

V gene TRBV28 combines with J gene TRBJ2-7, with TRBD1 identical over 8 bases. Germline V CDR1 and CDR2: MDHEN, SYDVKM. With V trimmed by 8 bases and J by 0 bases, 12 bases remained unmatched. The CDR3 is made up of 16 amino acids. This CDR3 is CASYPRGTGYSYEQYF. The CDR3 nucleotides read TGTGCCAGCTACCCTCGCGGGACAGGATACTCCTACGAGCAGTACTTC.

V usage is TRBV12-5 and J usage is TRBJ2-1; 9 bases are a match to TRBD1. Germline V gene lookup returns CDR1 LGHNT and CDR2 FRNRAP. Trimming cost V 5 bases and J 9 bases; bases outside gene matches: 8. The CDR3 spans 14 residues. The chain's CDR3 is CASGGTGRAGEQFF. The CDR3, as DNA: TGTGCTAGTGGTGGGACAGGGCGAGCGGGTGAGCAGTTCTTC.

J is TRBJ2-3 and V is TRBV29-1; the match to TRBD2 covers 12 bases. CDR3 length: 18 amino acids. Germline lookup yields CDR1 SQVTM and CDR2 ANQGSEA. V gave up 7 bases and J gave up 2 bases; unmatched junction bases: 16. The CDR3, as DNA: TGCAGCGGTCGCCGGTTACTAGCGGGGGGTCCATACACAGATACGCAGTATTTT. Translation: CSGRRLLAGGPYTDTQYF.

The chain has TRBV7-9 and TRBJ1-2; D gene unclear. Germline V gene data show CDR1 as SEHNR and CDR2 as FQNEAQ (reference sequence). The CDR3 extends over 13 amino acids. Trimming took off 5 bases at V and 5 bases at J, with 12 bases between the two ends. In nucleotides, the CDR3 is TGTGCCAGCAGCAAATTAGACTGGTATGGCTACACCTTC. As protein: CASSKLDWYGYTF.

V gene TRBV7-3 combines with J gene TRBJ1-1; D may be TRBD1 (6 bases). V lost 2 bases and J 5 bases, leaving 15 bases between the germline ends. CDR3 size: 15 residues. Germline assignment: CDR1 SGHTA and CDR2 FQGTGA. CDR3 residues: CASSLGQGRRTEAFF. The CDR3 nucleotides read TGTGCCAGCAGCTTAGGGCAGGGGAGGCGGACTGAAGCTTTCTTT.

This clone was observed a few times. The chain combines TRBV28 with TRBJ2-3, with 8 bases matching TRBD2. Germline V lookup: CDR1 MDHEN, CDR2 SYDVKM. V was pared by 5 bases and J by 1 base, with 8 bases of the junction left unmatched. The CDR3 runs 16 residues. The CDR3: CASSPYELAGTDTQYF. The DNA of the CDR3 is TGTGCCAGCAGTCCCTACGAACTAGCGGGCACAGATACGCAGTATTTT.

The rearrangement joins TRBV7-3 to TRBJ2-5, with 16 bases fitting TRBD2. The germline CDR1 and CDR2 sequences are SGHTA and FQGTGA. This CDR3 is 17 amino acids long. The V segment lost 3 bases and the J segment 3 bases; nucleotides outside the gene matches: 4. This chain's CDR3 is CASSLTGTSGGEETQYF. The CDR3 DNA reads TGTGCCAGCAGCTTGACCGGGACTAGCGGGGGGGAAGAGACCCAGTACTTC.

V and J are TRBV28 and TRBJ1-2; D is unresolved. Per the germline V gene, CDR1 is MDHEN and CDR2 is SYDVKM. Trimming took off 4 bases at V and 8 bases at J, with 26 bases between the two ends. This CDR3 region has 17 residues. The CDR3 protein is CASSYPIVGRIPRGYTF. The CDR3 bases are TGTGCCAGCAGTTACCCCATCGTGGGAAGGATCCCCCGAGGCTACACCTTC.

The V and J genes are TRBV6-1 and TRBJ1-5; D not certain. V lost 2 bases, J lost 2 bases, and 7 bases lay in between. The CDR3 length is 14 residues. Germline CDR1 is MNHNS and CDR2 is SASEGT. CDR3 protein: CASSELQGNQPQHF. Written as DNA, the CDR3 is TGTGCCAGCAGTGAATTGCAGGGCAATCAGCCCCAGCATTTT.

This chain connects TRBV7-2 to TRBJ1-2, with D uncertain. In germline, CDR1 is SGHTA, CDR2 FQGNSA. Trimming took off 1 base at V and 8 bases at J, with 17 bases between the two ends. The CDR3 length is 15 residues. The CDR3 region is CASSLDSGRSLGYTF. The DNA for the CDR3 is TGTGCCAGCAGCTTAGATTCAGGCCGATCCCTGGGCTACACCTTC.

The chain has TRBV6-4 and TRBJ2-1, with 9 bases matching TRBD2. Looked up from germline, CDR1 is MRHNA and CDR2 is SNTAGT. J was trimmed by 0 bases and V by 4 bases; bases with no gene match: 7. The length of the CDR3 is 17 residues. CDR3 region: CASSAGREGSSYNEQFF. In nucleotides, the CDR3 is TGTGCCAGCAGTGCAGGGCGGGAGGGAAGCTCCTACAATGAGCAGTTCTTC.

V and J are TRBV28 and TRBJ1-1; 12 nucleotides match TRBD1. V lost 5 bases to trimming and J lost 3 bases; unmatched junction nucleotides: 10. Germline V gene sequence: CDR1 MDHEN, CDR2 SYDVKM. This CDR3 region has 17 residues. The CDR3 DNA reads as TGTGCCAGCAGTCCGGGACAGGGGGCCGGTAGGTACACTGAAGCTTTCTTT. Its translation: CASSPGQGAGRYTEAFF.

The chain joins TRBV29-1 to TRBJ2-3, with TRBD1 identical over 8 bases. V shed 0 bases, J shed 8 bases, and the junction held 13 bases outside the gene matches. Germline V gene sequence: CDR1 SQVTM, CDR2 ANQGSEA. CDR3 length: 16 residues. The CDR3 nucleotides are TGCAGCGTTGAAGATGTGGACAGGGACCCACGGGGTACGCAGTATTTT. This gives the protein CSVEDVDRDPRGTQYF.

The chain uses TRBV28 and TRBJ2-1; 7 bases agree with TRBD1. V gave up 6 bases and J gave up 7 bases; unmatched junction bases: 15. This CDR3 is 16 amino acids long. Germline CDR1 and CDR2: MDHEN and SYDVKM. The chain's CDR3 is CASSLLGQAWFNEQFF. CDR3 nucleotides: TGTGCCAGCAGCCTCCTTGGACAGGCGTGGTTTAATGAGCAGTTCTTC.